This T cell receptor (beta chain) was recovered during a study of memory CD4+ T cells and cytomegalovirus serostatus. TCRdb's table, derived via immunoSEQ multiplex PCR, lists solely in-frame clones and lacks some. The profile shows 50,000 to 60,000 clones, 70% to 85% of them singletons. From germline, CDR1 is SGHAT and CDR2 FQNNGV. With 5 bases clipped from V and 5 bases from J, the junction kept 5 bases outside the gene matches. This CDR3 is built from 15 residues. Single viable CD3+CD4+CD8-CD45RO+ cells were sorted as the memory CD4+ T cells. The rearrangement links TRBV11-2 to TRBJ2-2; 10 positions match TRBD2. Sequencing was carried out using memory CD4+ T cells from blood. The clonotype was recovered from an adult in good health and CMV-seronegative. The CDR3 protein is CASSPAGGPTGELFF. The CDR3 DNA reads TGTGCCAGCAGCCCAGCGGGGGGGCCGACCGGGGAGCTGTTTTTT.